What follows are 16 T cell receptor beta chains derived from one specimen sequenced in a study of blood T cell repertoires in COVID-19. The data were produced by immunoSEQ multiplex PCR, yet TCRdb's version contains in-frame clones alone and is incomplete. The sample has about 150,000 clones, about nine tenths seen once. Sequenced input: peripheral blood. Receptors were obtained from a woman in her 70s with acute or convalescent COVID-19.

V usage is TRBV6-5 and J usage is TRBJ1-2; maybe TRBD1 (5 bases). The V end lost 5 bases, the J end lost 6 bases, and 16 bases lay between the germline ends. CDR3 length: 14 amino acids. Germline V lookup: CDR1 MNHEY, CDR2 SVGAGI. DNA for the CDR3: TGTGCCAGCAGTCAGCAGGGTGGGTCGGATGGCTACACCTTC. This translates into CASSQQGGSDGYTF.

The chain carries TRBV29-1 and TRBJ1-3, with D hard to call. The V end lost 7 bases, the J end lost 0 bases, and 7 bases lay between the germline ends. The CDR3 extends over 12 amino acids. Germline values: CDR1 SQVTM, CDR2 ANQGSEA. The CDR3 here is CSGRDSGNTIYF. CDR3 DNA sequence: TGCAGCGGGAGGGACTCTGGAAACACCATATATTTT.

The CDR3 loop is CASSLTRSYGYTF. The CDR3 coding sequence is TGTGCCAGCAGCTTAACCCGCAGCTATGGCTACACCTTC. The chain uses TRBV13 and TRBJ1-2; D remains ambiguous. Trimming pared 2 bases from V and 4 bases from J, leaving 8 bases between. Germline CDR1 and CDR2: PRHDT and FYEKMQ (reference sequence). This CDR3 is built from 13 residues.

V and J are TRBV21-1 and TRBJ1-2. TRBV21-1 is annotated as a pseudogene. There are 13 residues in the CDR3. In nucleotides, the CDR3 is TGTGCCAGCAGCCCCCACCCCCGAGGTGGCTACACCTTC. Translating gives CASSPHPRGGYTF.

The chain joins TRBV19 to TRBJ1-4, with 8 bases fitting TRBD1. Trimming cost V 2 bases and J 3 bases; bases outside gene matches: 5. Germline V lookup: CDR1 LNHDA, CDR2 SQIVND (reference sequence). This CDR3 is 16 amino acids long. The CDR3 spells CASSIRQGPANEKLFF. For the CDR3, the DNA is TGTGCCAGTAGTATACGACAGGGGCCCGCTAATGAAAAACTGTTTTTT.

The chain is built from TRBV25-1 and TRBJ1-6, with D uncertain. There are 17 residues in the CDR3. Trimming removed 4 bases at V and 6 bases at J, with 19 bases between. In germline, CDR1 is MGHDK, CDR2 SYGVNS. The CDR3 is CASSAPTGYRGNSPLHF. In nucleotides, the CDR3 is TGTGCCAGCAGTGCCCCGACGGGCTACCGGGGTAATTCACCCCTCCACTTT. The variable domain in full, completed from reference TRBV25-1 and TRBJ1-6, reads EADIYQTPRYLVIGTGKKITLECSQTMGHDKMYWYQQDPGMELHLIHYSYGVNSTEKGDLSSESTVSRIRTEHFPLTLESARPSHTSQYLCASSAPTGYRGNSPLHFGNGTRLTVT.

This sequence joins TRBV18 and TRBJ2-5, with D perhaps matching TRBD2 (6 bases). The V end lost 6 bases, the J end lost 4 bases, and 12 bases lay between the germline ends. The CDR3 consists of 13 residues. From germline, CDR1 is KGHSH and CDR2 LQKENI. The CDR3 is CASSERRGETQYF. The CDR3 DNA reads TGTGCCAGCTCTGAGAGGAGGGGAGAGACCCAGTACTTC.

DNA of the CDR3: TGCGCCAGCAGCCCGCTAGCGGGGTCCAGCGGGAGCTCCTACAATGAGCAGTTCTTC. Protein sequence: CASSPLAGSSGSSYNEQFF. The chain links TRBV5-1 to TRBJ2-1; 9 nucleotides align to TRBD2. V was pared by 4 bases and J by 0 bases, with 14 bases of the junction left unmatched. The CDR3 is 19 residues long. Germline V gives CDR1 SGHRS, CDR2 YFSETQ.

The chain carries TRBV28 and TRBJ2-4, with D tentatively TRBD1 (6 bases). The germline CDR1 and CDR2 sequences are MDHEN and SYDVKM. Between the trimmed V and J ends, which lost 5 bases and 0 bases, there was a span of 14 bases. The CDR3 spans 16 residues. The chain's CDR3 is CASSEQGILAKNIQYF. DNA for the CDR3: TGTGCCAGCAGTGAACAGGGTATACTAGCCAAAAACATTCAGTACTTC. The full variable domain, in which reference TRBV28 and TRBJ2-4 provide the parts outside the CDR3, is DVKVTQSSRYLVKRTGEKVFLECVQDMDHENMFWYRQDPGLGLRLIYFSYDVKMKEKGDIPEGYSVSREKKERFSLILESASTNQTSMYLCASSEQGILAKNIQYFGAGTRLSVL.

The chain has TRBV11-2 and TRBJ1-2, with 10 bases lining up with TRBD1. The CDR3 has 15 amino acids. Germline assignment: CDR1 SGHAT and CDR2 FQNNGV. Germline trimming cut 5 bases from V and 5 bases from J; bases unmatched to any gene: 8. The CDR3 nucleotides are TGTGCCAGCAGCCCGACGGGACAGGGGCGTTATGGCTACACCTTC. Translated: CASSPTGQGRYGYTF.

This clone has just one count. The V call is TRBV18, the J call TRBJ1-5, with 9 bases aligning to TRBD1. The CDR3 is 16 amino acids. After removal of 4 bases from V and 1 base from J, the junction contained 5 bases not matched to a gene. Germline assignment: CDR1 KGHSH and CDR2 LQKENI. The CDR3 DNA reads TGTGCCAGCTCACTCTCGACAGGGGGAAGCAATCAGCCCCAGCATTTT. Encoded protein: CASSLSTGGSNQPQHF.

Here the CDR3 DNA reads TGTGCCAGCAGTCACTCGCACAGCAGATATAATTCACCCCTCCACTTT. Translating it yields CASSHSHSRYNSPLHF. The chain combines TRBV3-1 (or the pseudogene TRBV3-2) with TRBJ1-6, with D uncertain. The CDR3 runs to 16 residues. Germline V gene lookup returns CDR1 LGHDT and CDR2 YNNKEL (reference sequence). V lost 6 bases and J 4 bases, leaving 16 bases between the germline ends.

This rearrangement joins TRBV2 to TRBJ2-2, with 9 bases fitting TRBD1. The CDR3 covers 15 residues. The J segment lost 6 bases and the V segment lost 5 bases, leaving 7 bases of the junction unmatched. Germline V gene lookup returns CDR1 SNHLY and CDR2 FYNNEI. The CDR3 sequence: CASSPFGTGSGELFF. The CDR3 nucleotides read TGTGCCAGCAGTCCCTTCGGGACAGGGTCCGGGGAGCTGTTTTTT.

The J gene is TRBJ2-1, the V gene TRBV27, with D tentatively TRBD2 (6 bases). Germline V lookup: CDR1 MNHEY, CDR2 SMNVEV (reference sequence). This CDR3 has 19 amino acids. The germline V and J ends were trimmed by 0 bases and 3 bases, with 21 bases remaining between them. Here the CDR3 reads CASSLSYLSVAGGYNEQFF. The CDR3, as DNA: TGTGCCAGCAGTTTATCATACTTAAGCGTTGCCGGGGGCTACAATGAGCAGTTCTTC.

The chain uses TRBV9 and TRBJ2-7; the match to TRBD2 covers 7 bases. V dropped 4 bases and J dropped 5; count of bases not matched to a gene: 12. Germline lookup yields CDR1 SGDLS and CDR2 YYNGEE. There are 15 residues in the CDR3. The CDR3 region is CASSSGGSGGNEQYF. The CDR3 coding sequence is TGTGCCAGCAGCTCCGGGGGGAGTGGTGGCAACGAGCAGTACTTC.

V and J are TRBV6-5 and TRBJ2-5; 9 bases are shared with TRBD2. CDR1 and CDR2 (germline): MNHEY, SVGAGI. The CDR3 is 15 amino acids. The ends lost 10 bases at V and 4 bases at J; junction bases unmatched: 13. The CDR3: CATLGGGALRETQYF. In nucleotides, the CDR3 is TGTGCCACCCTAGGCGGGGGGGCTCTAAGAGAGACCCAGTACTTC.